This T cell receptor beta chain originates from a study of cytomegalovirus exposure and HLA in healthy donors. V lost 8 bases to trimming and J lost 4 bases; unmatched junction nucleotides: 11. Germline values: CDR1 MNHNS, CDR2 SASEGT. The CDR3 extends over 15 amino acids. The protocol was immunoSEQ multiplex PCR, while the TCRdb copy is restricted to in-frame clones and leaves out a portion. The sample contains 100,000 to 150,000 clones, more than 70% of which appear only once. This TCR came from a man younger than 45 in good health and CMV-seronegative. The rearrangement links TRBV6-1 to TRBJ2-1; 7 nucleotides agree with TRBD2. The sample comprised PBMCs. This CDR3 is CASLPRAGEYNEQFF. The CDR3 DNA reads TGTGCCAGCCTTCCCCGTGCGGGAGAATACAATGAGCAGTTCTTC.